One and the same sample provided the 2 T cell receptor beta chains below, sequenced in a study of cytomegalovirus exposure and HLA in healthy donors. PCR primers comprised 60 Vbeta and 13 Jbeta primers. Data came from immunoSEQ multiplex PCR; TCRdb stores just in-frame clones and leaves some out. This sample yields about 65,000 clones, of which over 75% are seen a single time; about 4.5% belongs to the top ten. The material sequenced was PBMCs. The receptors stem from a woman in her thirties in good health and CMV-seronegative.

Here the CDR3 DNA reads TGTGCCAGCAGTGATCAAGGGACAGGGGCAAACCAGCCCCAGCATTTT. This gives the protein CASSDQGTGANQPQHF. This sequence joins TRBV2 and TRBJ1-5; 10 positions match TRBD1. The V and J ends lost 3 bases and 7 bases, in that order; junction bases with no gene match: 9. The length of the CDR3 is 16 residues. CDR1 SNHLY and CDR2 FYNNEI come from the germline V gene.

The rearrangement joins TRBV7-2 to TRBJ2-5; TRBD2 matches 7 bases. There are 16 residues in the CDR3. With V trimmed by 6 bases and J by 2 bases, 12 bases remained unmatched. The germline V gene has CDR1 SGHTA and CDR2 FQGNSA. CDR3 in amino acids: CASSSPSGKWQETQYF. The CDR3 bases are TGTGCCAGCAGTTCTCCCAGCGGGAAGTGGCAAGAGACCCAGTACTTC.